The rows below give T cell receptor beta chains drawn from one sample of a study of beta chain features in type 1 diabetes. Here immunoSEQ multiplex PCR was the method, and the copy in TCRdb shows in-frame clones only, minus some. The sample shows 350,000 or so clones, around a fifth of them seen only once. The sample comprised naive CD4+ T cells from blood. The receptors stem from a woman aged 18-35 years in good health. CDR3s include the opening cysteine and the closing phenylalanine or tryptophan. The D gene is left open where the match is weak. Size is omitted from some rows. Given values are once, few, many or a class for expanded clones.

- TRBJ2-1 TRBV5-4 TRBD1 TGTGCCAGCAGCTATGGGACAGGGGGTGAGCAGTTCTTC CASSYGTGGEQFF
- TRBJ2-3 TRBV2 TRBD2 TGTGCCAGCAGGGACCCGGGACTAGCGGGGCCAGATACGCAGTATTTT CASRDPGLAGPDTQYF
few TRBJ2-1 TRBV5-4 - TGTGCCAGCAGCTCGGACTCGCCCTACAATGAGCAGTTCTTC CASSSDSPYNEQFF
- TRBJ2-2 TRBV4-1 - TGCGCCAGCAGCCCCTTTACCGGGGAGCTGTTTTTT CASSPFTGELFF
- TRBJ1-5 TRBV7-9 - TGTGCCAGCAGCCCCCAGTATAGCAATCAGCCCCAGCATTTT CASSPQYSNQPQHF
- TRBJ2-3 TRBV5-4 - TGTGCCAGCAGCTCGGGGGTGAGCACAGATACGCAGTATTTT CASSSGVSTDTQYF
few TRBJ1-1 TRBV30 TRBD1 TGTGCCTGGGCATTTTTTGGGACAGGCGAAGCTTTCTTT CAWAFFGTGEAFF
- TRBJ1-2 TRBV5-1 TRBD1 TGCGCCAGCCGGGAAAATGACAGGGCCTTTAGCGATGGCTACACCTTC CASRENDRAFSDGYTF
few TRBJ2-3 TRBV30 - TGTGCCTGGAGCCCGAGGGGGACAGATACGCAGTATTTT CAWSPRGTDTQYF
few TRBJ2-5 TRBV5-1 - TGCGCCAGCAGCCCAGGGATGGCAGGGGACCAGTACTTC CASSPGMAGDQYF
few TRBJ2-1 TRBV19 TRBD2 TGTGCCAGTAGTATAGAGGGGACTAGCTTATACAATGAGCAGTTCTTC CASSIEGTSLYNEQFF
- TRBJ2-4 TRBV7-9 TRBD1 TGTGCCAGCAGCTTCGGACAGGACATTCAGTACTTC CASSFGQDIQYF
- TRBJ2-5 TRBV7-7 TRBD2 TGTGCTAGCAGCTTAGGGCTAGCGGGGGCCCAAGAGACCCAGTACTTC CASSLGLAGAQETQYF
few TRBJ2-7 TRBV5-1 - TGCGCCAGCAGCTTTCGCGGGTACGAGCAGTACTTC CASSFRGYEQYF
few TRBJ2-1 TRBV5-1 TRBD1 TGCGCCAGCAGCCTACCGGGACAGGGTAATGAGCAGTTCTTC CASSLPGQGNEQFF
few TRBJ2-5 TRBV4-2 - TGTGCCAGCAGCCTCTCGCTCCGGGATTCGGGGACCCAGTACTTC CASSLSLRDSGTQYF
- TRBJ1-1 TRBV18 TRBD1 TGTGCCAGCTCACTCGGGACAGCTCCTGAAGCTTTCTTT CASSLGTAPEAFF
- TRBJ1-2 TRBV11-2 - TGTGCCAGCAGCCCTTTGCAGGGGCGAGATGGCTACACCTTC CASSPLQGRDGYTF
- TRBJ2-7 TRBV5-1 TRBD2 TGCGCCAGCAGCTTGCCACTAGCGGGAGAGAGGGAGCAGTACTTC CASSLPLAGEREQYF
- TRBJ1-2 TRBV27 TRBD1 TGTGCCAGCAGCCACAGGGGCAACATCTATGGCTACACCTTC CASSHRGNIYGYTF
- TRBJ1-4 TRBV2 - TGTGCCAGCAACCCGGGGTGGACCGAAAAACTGTTTTTT CASNPGWTEKLFF
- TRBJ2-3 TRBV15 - TGTGCCACCAGCAGAGATCCGGCAGATACGCAGTATTTT CATSRDPADTQYF
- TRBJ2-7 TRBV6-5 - TGTGCCAGCAGCCGCCCTGAAGAGGAGCAGTACTTC CASSRPEEEQYF
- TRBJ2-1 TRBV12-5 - TGTGCTAGTGGTTTGGTACGCGGGGGCGATGAGCAGTTCTTC CASGLVRGGDEQFF
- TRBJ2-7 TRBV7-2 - TGTGCCAGCAGCTTACAGCGTAGCTACGAGCAGTACTTC CASSLQRSYEQYF
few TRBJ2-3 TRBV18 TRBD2 TGTGCCAGCTCACCCACCTCCGGGGGGGCCGGGGATACGCAGTATTTT CASSPTSGGAGDTQYF
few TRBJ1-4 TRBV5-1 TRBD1 TGCGCCAGCAGACCCGGGACAGCAGCAACTAATGAAAAACTGTTTTTT CASRPGTAATNEKLFF
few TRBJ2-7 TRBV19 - TGTGCCAGTAGTCTCTCTCGCGGGGAGCAGTACTTC CASSLSRGEQYF
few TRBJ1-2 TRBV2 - TGTGCCAGCAGTGTTGGGACTAGCTATGGCTACACCTTC CASSVGTSYGYTF
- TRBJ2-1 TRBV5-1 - TGCGCCAGCAGCTTGGTGCAGGCCAATGAGCAGTTCTTC CASSLVQANEQFF
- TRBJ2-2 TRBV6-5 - TGTGCCAGCAGGGGTAAACAGACCGGGGAGCTGTTTTTT CASRGKQTGELFF
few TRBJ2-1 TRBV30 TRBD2 TGTGCCTGGAGTGTACTCGGACTAGTTGTCAATGAGCAGTTCTTC CAWSVLGLVVNEQFF
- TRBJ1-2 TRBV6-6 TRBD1 TGTGCCAGCAGCGACAGGGGCTTCTATGGCTACACCTTC CASSDRGFYGYTF
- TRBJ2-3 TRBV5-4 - TGTGCCAGCAGCCCTGGAGGGTCTGGCACAGATACGCAGTATTTT CASSPGGSGTDTQYF
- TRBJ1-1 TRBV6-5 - TGTGCCAGCAGGCGAGGTTTGGGTAACACTGAAGCTTTCTTT CASRRGLGNTEAFF
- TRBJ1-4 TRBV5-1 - TGCGCCAGCAGTCCACGACTAAACGAAAAACTGTTTTTT CASSPRLNEKLFF
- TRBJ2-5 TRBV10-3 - TGTGCCATCAGTGAATCGGGAGTGGGAGAGACCCAGTACTTC CAISESGVGETQYF
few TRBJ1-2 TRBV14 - TGTGCCAGCAGCCCCGCCGAGGGCTTCTATGGCTACACCTTC CASSPAEGFYGYTF
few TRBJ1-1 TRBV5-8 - TGTGCCAGCAGCTTCCAAGGAGGAGAGGCTTTCTTT CASSFQGGEAFF
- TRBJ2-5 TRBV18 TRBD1 TGTGCCAGCTCACCCTTTCGGGACAGCCAAGAGACCCAGTACTTC CASSPFRDSQETQYF
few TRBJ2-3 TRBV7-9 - TGTGCCAGCAGCTTGTCAAGCCCCACAGATACGCAGTATTTT CASSLSSPTDTQYF
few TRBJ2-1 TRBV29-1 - TGCAGCGTTGAAGATCGCGGAGGGAGTTCTTACAATGAGCAGTTCTTC CSVEDRGGSSYNEQFF
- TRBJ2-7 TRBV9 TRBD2 TGTGCCAGCAGCGTAGGGGAGGGGAAGTCCTACGAGCAGTACTTC CASSVGEGKSYEQYF
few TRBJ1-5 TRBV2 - TGTGCCAGCAGTGAGCGGATTAGCAATCAGCCCCAGCATTTT CASSERISNQPQHF
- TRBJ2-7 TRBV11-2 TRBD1 TGTGCCAGCAGCGATCGGGTTACAGGGGGCGCGAGGTACGAGCAGTACTTC CASSDRVTGGARYEQYF
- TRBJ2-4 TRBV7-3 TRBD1 TGTGCCAGCAGCCAGAACAGGGGTGACATTCAGTACTTC CASSQNRGDIQYF
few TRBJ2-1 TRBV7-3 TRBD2 TGTGCCAGCAGCTTTAGCGGGGGGGCTCCGACTGAGCAGTTCTTC CASSFSGGAPTEQFF
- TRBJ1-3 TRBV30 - TGTGCCTGGAACGGCGGGGGAAACACCATATATTTT CAWNGGGNTIYF
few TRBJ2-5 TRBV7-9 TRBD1 TGTGCCTGCACCGGGACAGGTGGTTCGGTCGGCGGGTCCCAGTACTTC CACTGTGGSVGGSQYF
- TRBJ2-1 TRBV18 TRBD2 TGTGCCAGCTCGCGGGGGGCTGCCGAGAATGAGCAGTTCTTC CASSRGAAENEQFF
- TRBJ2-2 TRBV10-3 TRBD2 TGTGCCATCAGTGAATTCAGGACTAGCGAGGTCGGGGAGCTGTTTTTT CAISEFRTSEVGELFF
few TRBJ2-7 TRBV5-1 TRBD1 TGCGCCAGCAGCCCCCGGACAGGGGCCTACGAGCAGTACTTC CASSPRTGAYEQYF
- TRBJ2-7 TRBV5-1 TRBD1 TGCGCCAGCAGCTCCCGGGACAGGGAGTCCTACTACGAGCAGTACTTC CASSSRDRESYYEQYF